This is a list of T cell receptor beta chains from one sample in a study of blood T cell repertoires in COVID-19. This table comes from immunoSEQ multiplex PCR, and its TCRdb copy is limited to in-frame clones, with some not included. Of 250,000 to 300,000 clones in the sample, more than 85% were seen once. The specimen sequenced was peripheral blood. The receptor set was obtained from a woman aged 25 to 39 with COVID-19, enrolled during active disease. The CDR3 runs from the conserved cysteine through the conserved F or W. D genes are given only for firm matches. Rows may omit the clone size; those that give it use once, few, many or a size class.

abundance,d_gene,j_gene,v_gene,CDR3nt,CDR3aa
-,TRBD1,TRBJ1-3,TRBV30,TGTGCCTCCACACTTCTACAGGGGTCCTCTGGAAACACCATATATTTT,CASTLLQGSSGNTIYF
-,-,TRBJ2-2,TRBV21-1,TGTGCCAGCAGCAACCCACCCAATAGAGCGGGGGCCGGGGAGCTGTTTTTT,CASSNPPNRAGAGELFF
-,-,TRBJ1-2,TRBV6-5,TGTGCCAGCAGTTCCCCGCGGCGGGGAAGAGACTATGGCTACACCTTC,CASSSPRRGRDYGYTF
-,-,TRBJ2-1,TRBV27,TGTGCCAGCAGTCCGGGACAAGAGAAGCCAGAGCAGTTCTTC,CASSPGQEKPEQFF
-,TRBD1,TRBJ1-2,TRBV27,TGTGCCAGCAGTCCTACCCTGGGACAGGGGAACTATGGCTACACCTTC,CASSPTLGQGNYGYTF
-,-,TRBJ1-1,TRBV7-3,TGTGCCAGCCTCGGGAACACTGAAGCTTTCTTT,CASLGNTEAFF
once,TRBD1,TRBJ2-1,TRBV5-1,TGCGCCAGCAGCTGGGACAGCTACAATGAGCAGTTCTTC,CASSWDSYNEQFF
-,-,TRBJ1-1,TRBV11-1,TGTGCCAGCAGCTTAGGGCGGGGCCGGGTCGCTGAAGCTTTCTTT,CASSLGRGRVAEAFF
-,-,TRBJ2-1,TRBV5-6,TGTGCCAGCAGCTTGGCCGCCGGGGTTGAGCAGTTCTTC,CASSLAAGVEQFF
-,TRBD1,TRBJ1-4,TRBV6-1,TGTGCCAGCAGTGAGATATATGGGACAGGGGTTGAAAAACTGTTTTTT,CASSEIYGTGVEKLFF
few,TRBD2,TRBJ2-3,TRBV4-1,TGCGCCAGCAGCCAAGAGACTAGCGAGTTCACAGATACGCAGTATTTT,CASSQETSEFTDTQYF
-,-,TRBJ1-1,TRBV29-1,TGCAGCGTTTGGGGGGGAGCTGAAGCTTTCTTT,CSVWGGAEAFF
once,TRBD1,TRBJ2-6,TRBV25-1,TGTGCCAGCAGTGGGACAGGGTCCATCCCCAACGTCCTGACTTTC,CASSGTGSIPNVLTF
-,-,TRBJ1-2,TRBV7-2,TGTGCCAGCAGCCTCTTAGCCAACCCAGGGGCAGGTGGCTACACCTTC,CASSLLANPGAGGYTF
-,TRBD1,TRBJ1-4,TRBV15,TGTGCCACCAGCAGAGCACAGGGGATGGGGGAAAAACTGTTTTTT,CATSRAQGMGEKLFF
-,-,TRBJ2-2,TRBV19,TGTGCCAGTAGTAAAAACCCCTCAGACACCGGGGAGCTGTTTTTT,CASSKNPSDTGELFF
-,-,TRBJ1-3,TRBV11-2,TGTGCCAGCAGCCCGGTCTTTGGAAACACCATATATTTT,CASSPVFGNTIYF
once,TRBD2,TRBJ2-3,TRBV7-2,TGTGCCAGCAGCTTAGCACGGGGCCTAGCGGGAGGCCTCACAGATACGCAGTATTTT,CASSLARGLAGGLTDTQYF
-,TRBD2,TRBJ2-2,TRBV7-6,TGTGCCAGCAGCCCCGGACTAGCGGGAGTCACGGGCACCGGGGAGCTGTTTTTT,CASSPGLAGVTGTGELFF
-,TRBD2,TRBJ2-7,TRBV5-1,TGCGCCAGCAGCCTGGGACTAGCGTCCTACGAGCAGTACTTC,CASSLGLASYEQYF
-,TRBD1,TRBJ1-5,TRBV6-4,TGTGCCAGCATTCAACAGGGGGTAGTTCAGCCCCAGCATTTT,CASIQQGVVQPQHF
-,-,TRBJ1-1,TRBV30,TGTGCCTGGAGTGTACTGGTCCGGGGGACTGAAGCTTTCTTT,CAWSVLVRGTEAFF
once,-,TRBJ1-3,TRBV5-6,TGTGCCAGCAGCTTGGCGGGTGGTAACACCATATATTTT,CASSLAGGNTIYF
-,-,TRBJ1-4,TRBV24-1,TGTGCCACCAGTTCCAGAAATAATGAAAAACTGTTTTTT,CATSSRNNEKLFF
-,-,TRBJ1-2,TRBV6-2/TRBV6-3,TGTGCCAGCAGTGTATTCAGATATACTAACTATGGCTACACCTTC,CASSVFRYTNYGYTF
once,TRBD2,TRBJ2-1,TRBV5-1,TGCGCCAGCAGCTCGGGACTAGCGGGACTAAAATATGAGCAGTTCTTC,CASSSGLAGLKYEQFF
-,TRBD1,TRBJ2-2,TRBV6-5,TGTGCCAGCGTTAGGGACAGGGTTGTCGGGGAGCTGTTTTTT,CASVRDRVVGELFF
-,-,TRBJ1-4,TRBV29-1,TGCAGCGTTGTCCATCCTTCGGGTGAAAAACTGTTTTTT,CSVVHPSGEKLFF
-,-,TRBJ1-1,TRBV11-2,TGTGCCAGCAGCTTAGATTCAAGGGGCAGGGCTGAAGCTTTCTTT,CASSLDSRGRAEAFF
few,-,TRBJ1-3,TRBV5-1,TGCGCCAGCAGCCCGGACTTACACTCTGGAAACACCATATATTTT,CASSPDLHSGNTIYF
-,-,TRBJ1-2,TRBV5-5,TGTGCCAGCAGCTTGGCGACAGGAGCTAACTATGGCTACACCTTC,CASSLATGANYGYTF
-,-,TRBJ1-1,TRBV2,TGTGCCAGCAGTCCCAGGGTCGTGAACACTGAAGCTTTCTTT,CASSPRVVNTEAFF
-,TRBD1,TRBJ1-2,TRBV7-8,TGTGCCAGCAGCGTACGACAGGGAGCTAACTATGGCTACACCTTC,CASSVRQGANYGYTF
-,-,TRBJ1-3,TRBV7-3,TGTGCCAGCAGCCCCGATGCGGGAAACACCATATATTTT,CASSPDAGNTIYF
-,TRBD1,TRBJ2-2,TRBV9,TGTGCCAGCAGCTGGACAGGGCAGACCGGGGAGCTGTTTTTT,CASSWTGQTGELFF
once,-,TRBJ1-5,TRBV9,TGTGCCAGCAGCGTAGCAGACAATCAGCCCCAGCATTTT,CASSVADNQPQHF
-,-,TRBJ2-5,TRBV15,TGTGCCACCAGCAGAGCGGAGTTCCAAGAGACCCAGTACTTC,CATSRAEFQETQYF
few,-,TRBJ1-1,TRBV9,TGTGCCAGCAGCGTAGACGGGGTGAACACTGAAGCTTTCTTT,CASSVDGVNTEAFF
once,TRBD1,TRBJ1-1,TRBV5-1,TGCGCCAGCAGCGCGGAACCGACAGGGGCCACTGAAGCTTTCTTT,CASSAEPTGATEAFF
-,-,TRBJ2-7,TRBV13,TGTGCCAGCAGCTCGCGGGACGAGCAGTACTTC,CASSSRDEQYF
once,TRBD1,TRBJ1-1,TRBV19,TGTGCCAGTAGACGACAGGGGGCCATGAACACTGAAGCTTTCTTT,CASRRQGAMNTEAFF
-,TRBD2,TRBJ2-2,TRBV27,TGTGCCAGCAGTTTATATAGCGGGAGCAACACCGGGGAGCTGTTTTTT,CASSLYSGSNTGELFF
-,-,TRBJ1-3,TRBV5-1,TGCGCCAGCAGCTTGGATGGAGGAGGGCGCTCTGGAAACACCATATATTTT,CASSLDGGGRSGNTIYF
-,TRBD1,TRBJ1-2,TRBV2,TGTGCCAGCACCAGTGGGGGACAGAACTATGGCTACACCTTC,CASTSGGQNYGYTF
-,TRBD1,TRBJ1-6,TRBV5-5,TGTGCCAGCAGCTTGACAGGGGATAATTCACCCCTCCACTTT,CASSLTGDNSPLHF
once,TRBD2,TRBJ2-7,TRBV19,TGTGCCAGTAGTATCTCTAGCGGAGCTCCTCCCTACGAGCAGTACTTC,CASSISSGAPPYEQYF